The 32 T cell receptor beta chains listed next were all sequenced from one sample in a study of beta chain features in type 1 diabetes. Investigators reverse transcribed all isolated RNA, so they sequenced expressed TCRB transcripts. The protocol was immunoSEQ multiplex PCR, while the TCRdb copy is restricted to in-frame clones and leaves out a portion. Here the sample spans some 410,000 clones, over 11% being singletons. Material: naive CD4+ T cells from blood. Every receptor here comes from a man aged 25-40 years in good health.

This clone was detected a few times. The V gene is TRBV30, the J gene TRBJ2-5, with 12 bases matching TRBD2. From germline, CDR1 is GTSNPN and CDR2 SVGIG (reference sequence). The trim removed 2 bases at V and 7 bases at J, leaving 5 bases unmatched. The CDR3 runs 14 residues. This CDR3 reads CAWSPGLAGGTQYF. Here the CDR3 DNA reads TGTGCCTGGAGTCCGGGACTAGCGGGCGGGACCCAGTACTTC.

The gene calls are TRBV4-3 and TRBJ1-5, with D hard to call. CDR1 LGHNA and CDR2 YSLEER come from the germline V gene. The ends were cut back, 0 bases at V and 4 bases at J, with 4 bases in the middle. The CDR3 runs to 13 residues. CDR3 sequence: CASSQERNQPQHF. In nucleotides, the CDR3 is TGCGCCAGCAGCCAAGAGAGGAATCAGCCCCAGCATTTT.

This clone was recorded a few times. The chain couples TRBV7-6 to TRBJ2-3; D perhaps matches TRBD1 (7 bases). Deletions cut 5 bases from V and 0 bases from J, with 15 bases between. Per germline, CDR1 SGHVS and CDR2 FNYEAQ. CDR3 length equals 16 residues. The CDR3 region is CASSPTSGGSTDTQYF. The CDR3 region has the DNA TGTGCCAGCAGCCCTACCTCAGGGGGGAGCACAGATACGCAGTATTTT.

This chain links TRBV10-2 with TRBJ1-2; the match to TRBD1 covers 7 bases. Trimming at V came to 7 bases and at J to 2 bases, leaving 1 base not matched to a gene. In germline, CDR1 is WSHSY, CDR2 SAAADI. The CDR3 is made up of 12 amino acids. In nucleotides, the CDR3 is TGCGCCAGCAAAGGGGGCAACTATGGCTACACCTTC. This gives the protein CASKGGNYGYTF.

V gene TRBV29-1 combines with J gene TRBJ1-1; tentatively, D is TRBD1 (6 bases). Between the trimmed V and J ends, which lost 7 bases and 1 base, there was a span of 16 bases. CDR1 is SQVTM and CDR2 is ANQGSEA in the germline V gene. The CDR3 extends over 14 amino acids. The CDR3 sequence is CSGSSGATNTEAFF. In DNA form, the CDR3 reads TGCAGCGGGAGCTCAGGGGCGACGAACACTGAAGCTTTCTTT.

J is TRBJ2-5 and V is TRBV15, with a tentative D call TRBD2 (5 bases). Germline V gene sequence: CDR1 LNHNV, CDR2 YYDKDF (reference sequence). Trimming removed 5 bases at V and 2 bases at J, with 15 bases between. This CDR3 has 15 residues. CDR3 amino acids: CATSGLRVEQETQYF. CDR3 in DNA: TGTGCCACCAGCGGTCTGAGGGTAGAACAAGAGACCCAGTACTTC.

This clone came up a few times. The chain combines TRBV9 with TRBJ2-7; 7 positions match TRBD2. The germline V gene encodes CDR1 SGDLS and CDR2 YYNGEE. The CDR3 spans 15 residues. The V segment lost 0 bases and the J segment 4 bases; nucleotides outside the gene matches: 7. For the CDR3, the DNA is TGTGCCAGCAGCGTAGGAGCGGGGATAGCTTACGAGCAGTACTTC. Translated, it gives CASSVGAGIAYEQYF.

The table lists this clone with a few counts. This rearrangement joins TRBV4-3 to TRBJ2-7, with D uncertain. Trimming removed 1 base from V and 1 base from J, with 8 bases in between. CDR3 size: 14 residues. Germline loops: CDR1 LGHNA, CDR2 YSLEER. The CDR3 loop reads CASSQARRSYEQYF. The DNA for the CDR3 is TGCGCCAGCAGCCAAGCCCGTCGATCCTACGAGCAGTACTTC.

The table lists this clone with a few counts. The gene calls are TRBV7-8 and TRBJ2-3; D call uncertain. The V gene lost 1 base and the J gene lost 2 bases, with 10 bases spanning the gap. The CDR3 length is 15 residues. CDR1 SGHVS and CDR2 FQNEAQ come from the germline V gene. This CDR3 is CASSLGAGYTDTQYF. The CDR3 DNA is TGTGCCAGCAGCTTAGGCGCTGGATACACAGATACGCAGTATTTT.

V usage is TRBV7-2 and J usage is TRBJ1-6; 9 bases agree with TRBD1. The CDR3 has 17 residues. J lost 7 bases, V lost 4 bases, and 11 bases had no gene match. Germline assignment: CDR1 SGHTA and CDR2 FQGNSA. CDR3 sequence (DNA): TGTGCCAGCAGCTCACAGGGGGCGCGTTGGAGAAATTCACCCCTCCACTTT. Amino acid sequence: CASSSQGARWRNSPLHF. Filled out from reference TRBV7-2 and TRBJ1-6, the complete variable domain reads GAGVSQSPSNKVTEKGKDVELRCDPISGHTALYWYRQSLGQGLEFLIYFQGNSAPDKSGLPSDRFSAERTGGSVSTLTIQRTQQEDSAVYLCASSSQGARWRNSPLHFGNGTRLTVT.

This clone was detected only a few times. The chain uses TRBV28 and TRBJ2-1, with 8 positions matching TRBD1. This CDR3 is 17 amino acids long. The germline V gene encodes CDR1 MDHEN and CDR2 SYDVKM. V dropped 2 bases and J dropped 7; count of bases not matched to a gene: 13. The CDR3 region is CASSLLTGQGPSNEQFF. CDR3 sequence (DNA): TGTGCCAGCAGTTTACTTACCGGACAGGGTCCCTCGAATGAGCAGTTCTTC.

CDR3 sequence (DNA): TGTGCCTGGAGTGTAGGTAGGGTAAGCAATGAGCAGTTCTTC. Protein product: CAWSVGRVSNEQFF. The rearrangement joins TRBV30 to TRBJ2-1, with D unresolved. This CDR3 spans 14 amino acids. Trimming pared 0 bases from V and 6 bases from J, leaving 12 bases between. Germline loops: CDR1 GTSNPN, CDR2 SVGIG (reference sequence).

This rearrangement joins TRBV10-3 to TRBJ1-2; D not resolved. CDR1 and CDR2 (germline): ENHRY, SYGVKD. Trimming took off 2 bases at V and 12 bases at J, with 13 bases between the two ends. The CDR3 has 12 amino acids. In DNA form, the CDR3 reads TGTGCCATCAGTGAGCCCGACGGAGTCCACACCTTC. Translation gives CAISEPDGVHTF.

This clone has just a few counts. V is TRBV4-1 and J is TRBJ1-1; D ambiguous. Germline V gene lookup returns CDR1 MGHRA and CDR2 YSYEKL. This CDR3 region has 14 residues. The V end lost 1 base, the J end lost 1 base, and 7 bases lay between the germline ends. The chain's CDR3 is CASSQVTGNTEAFF. CDR3 in DNA: TGCGCCAGCAGCCAAGTGACGGGGAACACTGAAGCTTTCTTT.

The chain carries TRBV18 and TRBJ2-1, with TRBD1 identical over 7 bases. V lost 4 bases and J lost 7; bases outside the gene matches: 7. This CDR3 has 14 residues. Germline CDR1 is KGHSH and CDR2 is LQKENI. The CDR3 sequence: CASSQGTADNEQFF. CDR3 bases: TGTGCCAGCTCACAGGGGACAGCCGATAATGAGCAGTTCTTC.

This clone was found a few times. The chain is built from TRBV29-1 and TRBJ1-1, with D tentatively TRBD1 (6 bases). Trimming took 4 bases from V and 6 from J, leaving 18 bases between them. The V gene's germline CDR1 is SQVTM and CDR2 ANQGSEA. The CDR3 length is 14 residues. The CDR3 coding sequence is TGCAGCGTTGTTTGGAGGACAGTACGTTCTGAAGCTTTCTTT. This translates into CSVVWRTVRSEAFF.

The V and J genes are TRBV18 and TRBJ1-1, with TRBD1 matching over 7 bases. The CDR3 sequence is 15 residues long. Germline V gene sequence: CDR1 KGHSH, CDR2 LQKENI. V shed 4 bases and J 3 bases; nucleotides not matched to a gene: 8. The CDR3 is CASSLNRGMDTEAFF. DNA of the CDR3: TGTGCCAGCTCACTAAACAGGGGAATGGACACTGAAGCTTTCTTT.

This clone is a singleton in its sample. The genes are TRBV18 and TRBJ1-1; weak D call: TRBD1 (6 bases). The CDR3 is 17 residues long. CDR1 and CDR2 (germline): KGHSH, LQKENI. V dropped 4 bases and J dropped 1 base, with 19 bases sitting between them. The CDR3 reads CASSQGQSGRGNTEAFF. The CDR3, as DNA: TGTGCCAGCTCACAGGGGCAAAGTGGCAGGGGGAACACTGAAGCTTTCTTT.

This clone was counted between two and nine times. The CDR3 nucleotides read TGTGCCAGCAGCTTAGTAGGTACGGCTTTCTTT. Translation: CASSLVGTAFF. The chain recombines TRBV7-2 with TRBJ1-1; no clear D gene. This CDR3 comprises 11 residues. CDR1 is SGHTA, CDR2 FQGNSA, per germline. V was clipped by 1 base and J by 11 bases, with 8 bases between them.

This clone has more than one count but fewer than ten. This chain links TRBV5-5 with TRBJ1-5; D unclear. The germline V gene encodes CDR1 SGHKS and CDR2 YYEKEE (reference sequence). The V and J ends lost 0 bases and 4 bases respectively, with 5 bases between them. The CDR3 runs 13 residues. CDR3 region: CASSLGPNQPQHF. CDR3 nucleotides: TGTGCCAGCAGCTTGGGGCCTAATCAGCCCCAGCATTTT.

This chain connects TRBV28 to TRBJ2-4, with 9 bases fitting TRBD1. This CDR3 is 15 amino acids long. Germline V CDR1 and CDR2: MDHEN, SYDVKM. V lost 5 bases to trimming and J lost 0 bases; unmatched junction nucleotides: 2. CDR3 amino acids: CASSNRGLAKNIQYF. In DNA, the CDR3 is TGTGCCAGCAGTAACAGGGGGCTAGCCAAAAACATTCAGTACTTC.

J is TRBJ1-5 and V is TRBV7-2, with 9 bases that match TRBD1. This CDR3 has 16 residues. In germline, CDR1 is SGHTA, CDR2 FQGNSA. The J segment lost 8 bases and the V segment lost 2 bases, leaving 10 bases of the junction unmatched. CDR3 sequence reads: CASSLQSGQGIKPQHF. The DNA of the CDR3 is TGTGCCAGCAGCTTACAATCGGGACAGGGCATTAAGCCCCAGCATTTT.

The chain recombines TRBV29-1 with TRBJ1-2; a possible D gene is TRBD1 (5 bases). This CDR3 is built from 13 residues. Germline CDR1 is SQVTM and CDR2 is ANQGSEA. V lost 4 bases, J lost 8 bases, and 17 bases lay in between. The CDR3 DNA follows: TGCAGCGTTGCGGGGCCCGTGGGGCGCGGCTACACCTTC. Translating gives CSVAGPVGRGYTF.

The J gene is TRBJ1-5, the V gene TRBV19; perhaps TRBD1 as D (5 bases). Looked up from germline, CDR1 is LNHDA and CDR2 is SQIVND (reference sequence). This CDR3 region has 14 residues. Trimming took 5 bases from V and 6 from J, leaving 14 bases between them. The CDR3 sequence: CASSGGPSAQPQHF. CDR3 nucleotides: TGTGCCAGTAGTGGGGGACCGAGCGCTCAGCCCCAGCATTTT. The variable domain in full, with the rest retrieved from reference TRBV19 and TRBJ1-5, is DGGITQSPKYLFRKEGQNVTLSCEQNLNHDAMYWYRQDPGQGLRLIYYSQIVNDFQKGDIAEGYSVSREKKESFPLTVTSAQKNPTAFYLCASSGGPSAQPQHFGDGTRLSIL.

This chain links TRBV6-5 with TRBJ2-3; D gene unclear. The ends were cut back, 8 bases at V and 0 bases at J, with 9 bases in the middle. Germline-derived CDR1 and CDR2 are MNHEY and SVGAGI. This CDR3 region has 13 residues. CDR3 sequence (DNA): TGTGCCAGCGCAAGACCGAGCACAGATACGCAGTATTTT. This codes for CASARPSTDTQYF.

This clone was picked up a small number of times. At one end the junction does not follow the germline gene, possibly because of a read error. The chain uses TRBV20-1 and TRBJ1-2; no clear D gene. There are 8 residues in the CDR3. Germline lookup yields CDR1 DFQATT and CDR2 SNEGSKA (reference sequence). The CDR3 DNA is TGCAGTGCTAGCGATTCCCATTTC. It yields the protein CSASDSHF.

This chain connects TRBV5-6 to TRBJ1-4; D gene uncertain. This CDR3 contains 12 residues. V gave up 4 bases and J gave up 8 bases, with 9 bases separating them. Per the germline V gene, CDR1 is SGHDT and CDR2 is YYEEEE. The CDR3 DNA follows: TGTGCCAGCAGCCGACTGGTAGAAAAACTGTTTTTT. Translation: CASSRLVEKLFF.

This clone was counted only a few times. V and J are TRBV7-2 and TRBJ2-1; 12 nucleotides line up with TRBD1. Unmatched junction bases numbered 11, after V lost 5 bases and J lost 6 bases. This CDR3 spans 17 amino acids. Germline loops: CDR1 SGHTA, CDR2 FQGNSA. The CDR3 DNA reads as TGTGCCAGCAGCCCCCGGGGGGGGACAGGGGGCCGCAATGAGCAGTTCTTC. Its translation: CASSPRGGTGGRNEQFF. Using reference TRBV7-2 and TRBJ2-1 for the parts outside the CDR3, the full variable domain is GAGVSQSPSNKVTEKGKDVELRCDPISGHTALYWYRQSLGQGLEFLIYFQGNSAPDKSGLPSDRFSAERTGGSVSTLTIQRTQQEDSAVYLCASSPRGGTGGRNEQFFGPGTRLTVL.

The chain combines TRBV4-1 with TRBJ1-6; D is possibly TRBD1 (5 bases). The germline V gene has CDR1 MGHRA and CDR2 YSYEKL. V gave up 1 base and J gave up 9 bases, with 13 bases separating them. The CDR3 runs to 15 residues. CDR3 sequence: CASSQGQSWSSPLHF. The CDR3 DNA reads TGCGCCAGCAGCCAAGGACAGTCCTGGAGTTCACCCCTCCACTTT.

This clone was recorded a few times. V usage is TRBV9 and J usage is TRBJ1-4; D call uncertain. Looked up from germline, CDR1 is SGDLS and CDR2 is YYNGEE. The CDR3 length is 14 residues. Trimming removed 3 bases from V and 7 bases from J, with 13 bases in between. In DNA form, the CDR3 reads TGTGCCAGCAGCGCAAGTATGTACGGTGAAAAACTGTTTTTT. Translating gives CASSASMYGEKLFF.

This chain joins TRBV25-1 and TRBJ2-5, with D uncertain. CDR1 is MGHDK, CDR2 SYGVNS, per germline. Trimming shortened V by 5 bases and J by 1 base, and 14 bases separated the two germline ends. The length of the CDR3 is 15 residues. This chain's CDR3 is CASSFVGQLQETQYF. CDR3 DNA: TGTGCCAGCAGTTTTGTCGGGCAGCTCCAAGAGACCCAGTACTTC.

In this sample, this clone turned up a few times. CDR3 region: CASSQVRGGRYNEQFF. CDR3 nucleotides: TGCGCCAGCAGCCAAGTGAGAGGGGGGAGGTACAATGAGCAGTTCTTC. The chain links TRBV4-3 to TRBJ2-1; the D gene could be TRBD1 or TRBD2 (6 bases each). Trimming removed 1 base from V and 4 bases from J, with 14 bases in between. Looked up from germline, CDR1 is LGHNA and CDR2 is YSLEER. This CDR3 spans 16 amino acids.